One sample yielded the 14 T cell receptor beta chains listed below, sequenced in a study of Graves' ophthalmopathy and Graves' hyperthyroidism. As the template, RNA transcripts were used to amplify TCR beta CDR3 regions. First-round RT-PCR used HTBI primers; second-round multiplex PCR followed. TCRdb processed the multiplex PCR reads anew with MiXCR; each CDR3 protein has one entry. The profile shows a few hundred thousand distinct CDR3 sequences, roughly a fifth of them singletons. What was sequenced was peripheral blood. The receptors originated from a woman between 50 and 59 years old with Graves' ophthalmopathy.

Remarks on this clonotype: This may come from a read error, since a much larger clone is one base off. This CDR3 reads CASRAGTGVLVETLYF. The CDR3 coding sequence is TGTGCCAGCAGGGCCGGGACAGGGGTCCTGGTCGAGACCCTGTACTTC. V usage is TRBV6-4 and J usage is TRBJ2-5; 10 bases are a match to TRBD1. Germline loops: CDR1 MRHNA, CDR2 SNTAGT. This CDR3 region has 16 residues.

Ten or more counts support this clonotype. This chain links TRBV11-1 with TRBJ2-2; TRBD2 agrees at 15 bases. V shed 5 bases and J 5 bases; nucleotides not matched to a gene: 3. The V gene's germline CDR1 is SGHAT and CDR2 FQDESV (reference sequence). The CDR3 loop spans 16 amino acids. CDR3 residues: CASSQGLAGGTGELFF. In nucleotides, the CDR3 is TGTGCCAGCAGCCAGGGACTAGCGGGAGGAACCGGGGAGCTGTTTTTT.

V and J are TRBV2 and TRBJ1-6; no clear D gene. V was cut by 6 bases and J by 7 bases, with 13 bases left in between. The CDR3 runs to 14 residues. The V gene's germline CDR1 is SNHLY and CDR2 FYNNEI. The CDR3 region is CASSDPTGNSPLHF. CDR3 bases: TGTGCCAGCAGCGATCCTACGGGAAATTCACCCCTCCACTTT.

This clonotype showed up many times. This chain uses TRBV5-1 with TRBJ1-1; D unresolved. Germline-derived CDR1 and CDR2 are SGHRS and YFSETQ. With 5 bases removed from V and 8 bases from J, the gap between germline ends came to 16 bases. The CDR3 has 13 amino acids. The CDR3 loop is CASRYDILAEAFF. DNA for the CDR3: TGCGCCAGCAGATACGACATTTTGGCCGAAGCTTTCTTT.

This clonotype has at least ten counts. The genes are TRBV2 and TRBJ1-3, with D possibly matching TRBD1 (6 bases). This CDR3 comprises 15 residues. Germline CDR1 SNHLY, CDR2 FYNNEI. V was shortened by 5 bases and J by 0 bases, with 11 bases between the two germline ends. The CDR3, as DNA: TGTGCCAGCAGTTCCGGGACACGCTCTGGAAACACCATATATTTT. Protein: CASSSGTRSGNTIYF.

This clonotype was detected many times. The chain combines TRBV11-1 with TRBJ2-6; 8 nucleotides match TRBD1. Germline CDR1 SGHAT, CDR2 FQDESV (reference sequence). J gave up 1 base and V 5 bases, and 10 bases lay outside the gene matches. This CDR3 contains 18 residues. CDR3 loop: CASSPDRDYQSGANVLTF. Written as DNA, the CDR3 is TGTGCCAGCAGCCCGGACAGGGATTATCAGTCTGGGGCCAACGTCCTGACTTTC.

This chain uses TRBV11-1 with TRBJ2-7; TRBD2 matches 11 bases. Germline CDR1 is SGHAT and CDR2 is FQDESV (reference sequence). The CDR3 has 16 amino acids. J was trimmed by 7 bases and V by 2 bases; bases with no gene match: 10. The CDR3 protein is CASSLLLAGGPGEQYF. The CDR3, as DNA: TGTGCCAGCAGCTTACTATTAGCGGGAGGGCCAGGAGAGCAGTACTTC.

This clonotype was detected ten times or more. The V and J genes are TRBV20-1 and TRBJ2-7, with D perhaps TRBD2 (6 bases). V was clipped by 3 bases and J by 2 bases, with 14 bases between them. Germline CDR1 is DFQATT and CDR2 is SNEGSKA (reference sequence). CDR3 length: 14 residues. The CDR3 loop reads CSASGAGRPYEQYF. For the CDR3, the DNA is TGCAGTGCTAGCGGGGCGGGGCGACCCTACGAGCAGTACTTC.

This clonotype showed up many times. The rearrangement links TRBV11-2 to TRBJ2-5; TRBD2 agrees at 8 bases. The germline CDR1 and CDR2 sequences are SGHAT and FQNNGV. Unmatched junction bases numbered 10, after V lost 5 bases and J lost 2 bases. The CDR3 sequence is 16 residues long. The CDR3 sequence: CASSPGLANHQETQYF. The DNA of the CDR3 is TGTGCCAGCAGCCCAGGACTAGCTAATCATCAAGAGACCCAGTACTTC.

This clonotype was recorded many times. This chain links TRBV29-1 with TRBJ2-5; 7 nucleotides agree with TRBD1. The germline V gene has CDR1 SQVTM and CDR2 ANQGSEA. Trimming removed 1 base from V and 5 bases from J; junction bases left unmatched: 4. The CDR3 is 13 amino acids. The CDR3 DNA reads TGCAGCGTTGAAGTCGGACAGGCGGAGACCCAGTACTTC. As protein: CSVEVGQAETQYF.

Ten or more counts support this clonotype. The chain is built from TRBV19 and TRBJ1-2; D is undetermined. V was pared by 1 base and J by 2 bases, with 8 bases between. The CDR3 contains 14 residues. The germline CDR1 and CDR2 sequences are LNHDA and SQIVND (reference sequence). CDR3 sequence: CASSIGVSNYGYTF. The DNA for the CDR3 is TGTGCCAGTAGTATAGGGGTGTCGAACTATGGCTACACCTTC.

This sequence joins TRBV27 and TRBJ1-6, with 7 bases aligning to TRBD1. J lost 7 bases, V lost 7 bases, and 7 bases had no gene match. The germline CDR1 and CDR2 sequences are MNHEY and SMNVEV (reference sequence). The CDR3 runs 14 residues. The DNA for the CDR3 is TGTGCCAGCACCCGACAGGGAGGGAATTCACCCCTCCACTTT. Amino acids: CASTRQGGNSPLHF.

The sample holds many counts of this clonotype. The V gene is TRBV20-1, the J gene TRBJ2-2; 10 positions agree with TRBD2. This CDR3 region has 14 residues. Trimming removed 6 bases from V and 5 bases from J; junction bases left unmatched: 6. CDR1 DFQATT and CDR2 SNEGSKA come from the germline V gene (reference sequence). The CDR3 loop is CSAKREGLTGELFF. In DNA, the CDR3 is TGCAGTGCAAAGCGGGAGGGCCTGACCGGGGAGCTGTTTTTT.

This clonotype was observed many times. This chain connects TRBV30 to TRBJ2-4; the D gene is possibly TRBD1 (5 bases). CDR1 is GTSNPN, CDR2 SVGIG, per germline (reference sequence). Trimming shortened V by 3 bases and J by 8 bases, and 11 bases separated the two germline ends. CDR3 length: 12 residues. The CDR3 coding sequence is TGTGCCTGGAGGTCAGGGTTTGACATTCAGTACTTC. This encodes CAWRSGFDIQYF.